The 29 T cell receptor beta chains listed next were all sequenced from one sample in a study of T-cell memory formation after mild COVID-19 (dated by TCRdb to about 2021). To prepare the library, 5' RACE was applied. These reads were obtained on an Illumina NovaSeq 6000. TCRdb trimmed the raw reads at Q25, called clones with MiXCR and kept productive beta chains. Each record represents a unique CDR3 protein, reported with the most common genes and DNA among its rows. Present in this sample are hundreds of thousands of distinct CDR3 sequences, approximately 14% of which were seen just once. The ten largest make up 20% to 25% of the sample. Sequenced material: PBMCs or a T cell subset sorted from them (not recorded which). The receptor set was obtained from a man between 18 and 35 years old who had mild COVID-19 (a few samples of this study predate the infection). The sample titles of this study are shuffled in the database, so cell type and time point are left out; the donor was told from shared clones.

This clonotype was seen at least ten times. The rearrangement links TRBV3-1 to TRBJ2-5; TRBD2 aligns across 9 bases. Germline lookup yields CDR1 LGHDT and CDR2 YNNKEL (reference sequence). CDR3 length: 14 amino acids. The CDR3 loop is CASTGLAGRETQYF. CDR3 in DNA: TGTGCTTCGACCGGCCTAGCGGGGAGGGAGACCCAGTACTTC.

This clonotype was found a few times. The chain recombines TRBV10-2 with TRBJ2-2; TRBD2 is a possible D gene (5 bases). Trimming left V 6 bases short and J 1 base short, with 9 bases between. From germline, CDR1 is WSHSY and CDR2 SAAADI. This CDR3 region has 14 residues. The CDR3 nucleotides read TGCGCCAGCAGATACCGGGGGAACACCGGGGAGCTGTTTTTT. This translates into CASRYRGNTGELFF.

This clonotype was seen a handful of times. V and J are TRBV7-3 and TRBJ1-1; possibly TRBD1 for D (5 bases). V was shortened by 6 bases and J by 8 bases, with 19 bases between the two germline ends. The length of the CDR3 is 14 residues. Per the germline V gene, CDR1 is SGHTA and CDR2 is FQGTGA. CDR3 region: CASSYDVTSGEAFF. The CDR3 DNA follows: TGTGCCAGCAGTTACGACGTCACCTCAGGGGAAGCTTTCTTT.

Many counts were recorded for this clonotype. CDR3 residues: CASKPNYRVDNEQFF. CDR3 DNA: TGTGCCAGCAAACCCAACTATAGGGTGGACAATGAGCAGTTCTTC. This chain joins TRBV7-2 and TRBJ2-1, with D uncertain. CDR1 is SGHTA and CDR2 is FQGNSA in the germline V gene. This CDR3 spans 15 amino acids. The V end lost 7 bases, the J end lost 5 bases, and 18 bases lay between the germline ends.

This clonotype has only a few counts. This sequence joins TRBV5-5 and TRBJ1-1; D not resolved. Germline V gene data show CDR1 as SGHKS and CDR2 as YYEKEE (reference sequence). V lost 4 bases and J 6 bases, leaving 10 bases between the germline ends. This CDR3 is built from 12 residues. Here the CDR3 DNA reads TGTGCCAGCAGCCAGGACGGCCCTGAAGCTTTCTTT. Protein: CASSQDGPEAFF.

This chain connects TRBV7-8 to TRBJ1-5; TRBD1 is a possible D gene (5 bases). This CDR3 region has 19 residues. Per germline, CDR1 SGHVS and CDR2 FQNEAQ. V was shortened by 1 base and J by 10 bases, with 29 bases between the two germline ends. CDR3 DNA sequence: TGTGCCAGCAGCTTAGACCTCCCTGGACACGCAAGGCGCCGGGAACCCCAGCATTTT. Protein sequence: CASSLDLPGHARRREPQHF.

This clonotype was detected ten times or more. The chain is built from TRBV19 and TRBJ1-1, with D perhaps TRBD1 (5 bases). The CDR3 totals 13 residues. V was clipped by 6 bases and J by 4 bases, with 12 bases between them. Germline CDR1 and CDR2: LNHDA and SQIVND (reference sequence). CDR3 residues: CASSLGGFTEAFF. CDR3 sequence (DNA): TGTGCCAGTAGCCTCGGGGGATTCACTGAAGCTTTCTTT.

A few counts support this clonotype. The chain combines TRBV20-1 with TRBJ2-3, with D possibly TRBD1 on 6 matching bases. The CDR3 is 14 residues long. CDR1 is DFQATT, CDR2 SNEGSKA, per germline (reference sequence). With 1 base removed from V and 5 bases from J, the gap between germline ends came to 13 bases. CDR3 protein: CSARVVQGIDTQYF. The CDR3 region has the DNA TGCAGTGCTAGAGTTGTCCAGGGGATAGATACGCAGTATTTT.

The sample holds a few counts of this clonotype. The genes are TRBV6-5 and TRBJ2-6; D is uncertain. V dropped 2 bases and J dropped 2 bases, with 7 bases sitting between them. Germline V gene sequence: CDR1 MNHEY, CDR2 SVGAGI. The CDR3 has 15 amino acids. This chain's CDR3 is CASSYGPAGANVLTF. Here the CDR3 DNA reads TGTGCCAGCAGTTACGGTCCAGCTGGGGCCAACGTCCTGACTTTC.

This clonotype came up a few times. This sequence joins TRBV25-1 and TRBJ1-5; tentatively, D is TRBD1 (5 bases). CDR3 length: 15 residues. V was shortened by 4 bases and J by 2 bases, with 12 bases between the two germline ends. In germline, CDR1 is MGHDK, CDR2 SYGVNS. CDR3 in amino acids: CASSAQGLGNQPQHF. CDR3 bases: TGTGCCAGCAGTGCGCAGGGTCTGGGCAATCAGCCCCAGCATTTT.

The genes are TRBV5-4 and TRBJ2-5; possibly TRBD2 for D (5 bases). Trimming stripped 5 bases from V and 4 bases from J, with 18 bases between. CDR1 is SGHNT and CDR2 is YYREEE in the germline V gene (reference sequence). This CDR3 has 15 amino acids. The CDR3 bases are TGTGCCAGCAGGCTAGACGTGAGGGTTGGAGAGACCCAGTACTTC. Residues: CASRLDVRVGETQYF.

V usage is TRBV6-5 and J usage is TRBJ1-6; D unresolved. There are 14 residues in the CDR3. Trimming shortened V by 6 bases and J by 0 bases, and 6 bases separated the two germline ends. CDR1 is MNHEY and CDR2 is SVGAGI in the germline V gene. The CDR3, as DNA: TGTGCCAGCAGGGGAGGCTCCTATAATTCACCCCTCCACTTT. It translates to CASRGGSYNSPLHF.

This clonotype was seen a few times. V usage is TRBV29-1 and J usage is TRBJ2-3; D remains ambiguous. CDR1 and CDR2 from the germline V gene are SQVTM and ANQGSEA. Trimming removed 4 bases from V and 4 bases from J, with 12 bases in between. The CDR3 has 13 amino acids. For the CDR3, the DNA is TGCAGCGTTGTCGTCAGTAGGCCAGATACGCAGTATTTT. Encoded protein: CSVVVSRPDTQYF.

This chain joins TRBV9 and TRBJ2-3, with D maybe TRBD2 (6 bases). V lost 2 bases and J lost 0, with 10 bases in between. The germline V gene has CDR1 SGDLS and CDR2 YYNGEE. The CDR3 is 15 amino acids. The CDR3 nucleotides read TGTGCCAGCAGCGTTGGGGGGTACAGCACAGATACGCAGTATTTT. Amino acid sequence: CASSVGGYSTDTQYF.

The chain has TRBV7-2 and TRBJ2-5; D might be TRBD1 (6 bases). Trimming stripped 6 bases from V and 1 base from J, with 15 bases between. The germline V gene has CDR1 SGHTA and CDR2 FQGNSA. CDR3 length equals 15 residues. This CDR3 reads CASRSLSGVQETQYF. In DNA, the CDR3 is TGTGCCAGCAGGTCATTATCAGGGGTCCAAGAGACCCAGTACTTC.

This clonotype was counted a few times. The chain is built from TRBV6-2 or TRBV6-3 and TRBJ2-4; D is possibly TRBD1 or TRBD2 (5 bases each). The V end was cut by 4 bases, the J end by 3 bases, with 16 bases between. This CDR3 is built from 16 residues. Germline V gene data show CDR1 as MNHEY and CDR2 as SVGEGT. DNA of the CDR3: TGTGCCAGCAGTTCCCCTAGCAGGGTCGGCAAAAACATTCAGTACTTC. This sequence encodes CASSSPSRVGKNIQYF.

CDR3 region: CASSLERVGTEAFF. The CDR3 DNA sequence: TGTGCCAGCAGCCTCGAACGGGTTGGGACTGAAGCTTTCTTT. The rearrangement uses TRBV7-2 and TRBJ1-1; no definite D call. Germline V lookup: CDR1 SGHTA, CDR2 FQGNSA. This CDR3 has 14 amino acids. Deletions cut 5 bases from V and 5 bases from J, with 15 bases between.

The J gene is TRBJ2-7, the V gene TRBV20-1, with D perhaps matching TRBD2 (7 bases). Trimming left V 1 base short and J 4 bases short, with 14 bases between. From germline, CDR1 is DFQATT and CDR2 SNEGSKA (reference sequence). The CDR3 is made up of 14 amino acids. The CDR3: CSARAPGGAYEQYV. In DNA form, the CDR3 reads TGCAGTGCTAGAGCCCCGGGGGGCGCGTACGAGCAGTACGTC.

The chain joins TRBV20-1 to TRBJ2-5; D is ambiguous. V lost 6 bases and J lost 4, with 12 bases in between. This CDR3 has 12 amino acids. Germline CDR1 and CDR2: DFQATT and SNEGSKA (reference sequence). CDR3 coding DNA: TGCAGTGCAGATAGCCTCGGAGAGACCCAGTACTTC. Residues: CSADSLGETQYF.

This rearrangement joins TRBV10-2 to TRBJ1-1; D is ambiguous. The CDR3 spans 14 residues. The V end was cut by 7 bases, the J end by 3 bases, with 15 bases between. Germline V gives CDR1 WSHSY, CDR2 SAAADI. In DNA form, the CDR3 reads TGCGCCAGCACCCGTGACCAGAGATACACTGAAGCTTTCTTT. It is translated as CASTRDQRYTEAFF.

This clonotype was seen a handful of times. CDR3 in amino acids: CSAAGPGLAPLHF. The CDR3 nucleotides read TGCAGTGCTGCAGGACCTGGGTTGGCACCCCTCCACTTT. V gene TRBV20-1 combines with J gene TRBJ1-6; D gene ambiguous. CDR3 length equals 13 residues. The ends were cut back, 5 bases at V and 11 bases at J, with 16 bases in the middle. Germline V gene lookup returns CDR1 DFQATT and CDR2 SNEGSKA (reference sequence).

The table lists this clonotype with many counts. This chain connects TRBV4-1 to TRBJ2-1; D perhaps matches TRBD1 (5 bases). The germline V and J ends were trimmed by 1 base and 6 bases, with 16 bases remaining between them. The CDR3 totals 16 residues. CDR1 is MGHRA, CDR2 YSYEKL, per germline. CDR3 DNA: TGCGCCAGCAGCCAAGTAGGCAGGGTGGGGCTCAATGAGCAGTTCTTC. Amino acid sequence: CASSQVGRVGLNEQFF.

This clonotype was seen a handful of times. The chain joins TRBV5-5 to TRBJ2-2, with 7 bases aligning to TRBD1. Trimming cost V 6 bases and J 3 bases; bases outside gene matches: 11. The CDR3 runs 16 residues. Germline CDR1 and CDR2: SGHKS and YYEKEE (reference sequence). The CDR3 reads CASTKKQGRDTGELFF. CDR3 DNA: TGTGCCAGCACCAAGAAACAGGGGCGAGACACCGGGGAGCTGTTTTTT.

The chain is built from TRBV6-5 and TRBJ2-5; 11 bases map to TRBD1. This CDR3 spans 15 amino acids. Germline V lookup: CDR1 MNHEY, CDR2 SVGAGI. Germline trimming cut 8 bases from V and 9 bases from J; bases unmatched to any gene: 14. CDR3 loop: CASQRTGGLRGPQYF. The CDR3 bases are TGTGCCAGCCAGAGGACAGGGGGCCTACGCGGGCCCCAGTACTTC.

This clonotype was seen only a few times. The chain is built from TRBV7-2 and TRBJ1-1; D is undetermined. Trimming left V 2 bases short and J 3 bases short, with 7 bases between. Germline V gene data show CDR1 as SGHTA and CDR2 as FQGNSA. The CDR3 consists of 13 residues. Here the CDR3 DNA reads TGTGCCAGCAGCTTATTACCAGACACTGAAGCTTTCTTT. Its translation is CASSLLPDTEAFF. The whole variable domain, filled in from reference TRBV7-2 and TRBJ1-1, reads GAGVSQSPSNKVTEKGKDVELRCDPISGHTALYWYRQSLGQGLEFLIYFQGNSAPDKSGLPSDRFSAERTGGSVSTLTIQRTQQEDSAVYLCASSLLPDTEAFFGQGTRLTVV.

This rearrangement joins TRBV3-1 to TRBJ2-7; the D is unclear. The germline gives CDR1 LGHDT, CDR2 YNNKEL (reference sequence). V was cut by 1 base and J by 0 bases, with 7 bases left in between. The CDR3 loop spans 14 amino acids. CDR3 bases: TGTGCCAGCAGCCAAGCGCCCAGCTCCTACGAGCAGTACTTC. Encoded protein: CASSQAPSSYEQYF.

The V gene is TRBV7-9, the J gene TRBJ2-1; 10 bases fit TRBD2. Germline CDR1 and CDR2: SEHNR and FQNEAQ (reference sequence). Losses at the gene ends were 1 base for V and 1 base for J; bases not matched to a gene: 1. The CDR3 loop spans 16 amino acids. The CDR3 loop reads CASSLDSGGSYNEQFF. The CDR3 nucleotides read TGTGCCAGCAGCTTAGATAGCGGGGGGTCCTACAATGAGCAGTTCTTC.

This clonotype was seen more than once but under ten times. CDR3 in amino acids: CASSHPGLAGGPGDTQYF. CDR3 nucleotides: TGTGCCAGCAGCCACCCCGGACTAGCGGGGGGGCCAGGAGATACGCAGTATTTT. The V and J genes are TRBV9 and TRBJ2-3; 15 bases are a match to TRBD2. The CDR3 length is 18 residues. J was trimmed by 5 bases and V by 4 bases; bases with no gene match: 11. CDR1 SGDLS and CDR2 YYNGEE come from the germline V gene.

The table lists this clonotype with a few counts. The rearrangement links TRBV7-9 to TRBJ2-1; D not resolved. This CDR3 contains 13 residues. From germline, CDR1 is SEHNR and CDR2 FQNEAQ (reference sequence). The germline V and J ends were trimmed by 6 bases and 6 bases, with 12 bases remaining between them. The CDR3 DNA sequence: TGTGCCAGCAGTTCCGCCCTCACCAATGAGCAGTTCTTC. Protein: CASSSALTNEQFF.